This TCR beta chain was observed in a study of blood T cell repertoires in COVID-19. Individuals aged 18 to 89 years were recruited from 24 US areas. Cohort assignment relied on participant-reported clinical history. Using immunoSEQ multiplex PCR, the repertoire was profiled, and TCRdb retains in-frame clones only, with some absent. The sample gives hundreds of thousands of clones, about nine tenths of which show up once; 4% to 6% is in the top ten. This clone appeared a single time. The V gene's germline CDR1 is SEHNR and CDR2 FQNEAQ (reference sequence). The CDR3 has 13 residues. Deletions cut 9 bases from V and 4 bases from J, with 15 bases between.

The chain employs TRBV7-9 and TRBJ1-2; perhaps TRBD1 as D (6 bases). This receptor was taken from a man aged 55 to 69 who had recovered from COVID-19. Sample: PBMCs or T cells enriched from blood (not recorded which). Written as DNA, the CDR3 is TGTGCCAGTACCGAGGGGACACTCTATGGCTACACCTTC. It specifies CASTEGTLYGYTF.